This T cell receptor beta chain was retrieved from a study of T cells in Graves' hyperthyroidism and ophthalmopathy. This clonotype occurred a few times. The antigen remains undetermined. Germline CDR1 is DFQATT and CDR2 is SNEGSKA (reference sequence). This CDR3 comprises 15 residues. Trimming left V 0 bases short and J 0 bases short, with 12 bases between. Study results and limitations: Ophthalmopathy cases were set apart from stable hyperthyroidism by a 13 V-J model.

The source material, RNA transcripts, was used to amplify TCR beta CDR3 regions. TCR CDR3 regions were first amplified by RT-PCR with HTBI primers. TCRdb itself ran the multiplex PCR reads through MiXCR, one entry per CDR3 protein. This sample yields some 760,000 distinct CDR3 sequences, of which about 14% are seen a single time; about 9.4% belongs to the top ten. Sequencing was carried out using blood. The clonotype comes from a young woman with Graves' hyperthyroidism. The chain is built from TRBV20-1 and TRBJ2-7, with D possibly TRBD1 on 5 matching bases. DNA of the CDR3: TGCAGTGCTAGAGATCATCAGGGTAGCTCCTACGAGCAGTACTTC. Its translation: CSARDHQGSSYEQYF.